Described below is a single T cell receptor beta chain sequence and its context. Its target is unknown. TCRdb reprocessed the 5' RACE reads via MiXCR and lists one record per CDR3 protein. The sample carries about 360,000 distinct CDR3 sequences, approximately 6% recorded once. This entry belongs to a study of T cells after yellow fever vaccination. Study outcomes and limitations: Contaminants from the bulk population, in the form of abundant clonotypes, could be found in FACS-sorted repertoires. In post-booster samples, most primary-vaccination clones reappeared (96% CD4, over 70% CD8). Only a small proportion of the clonotypes turned up in both the CD4 and the CD8 compartments, likely arising from convergent recombination.

The V gene lost 6 bases and the J gene lost 5 bases, with 16 bases spanning the gap. The CDR3 is 14 amino acids. The input for sequencing was PBMCs, taken 5 days after the yellow fever booster vaccination. The receptor's source is a man under 40 who received the YFV17D yellow fever vaccine. The chain uses TRBV12-3 or TRBV12-4 and TRBJ2-5, with D possibly being TRBD1 (6 bases). Written as DNA, the CDR3 is TGTGCCAGCAGCCCCAGGGGTGGGAAGGAGACCCAGTACTTC. Its protein is CASSPRGGKETQYF.